This paragraph reports one T cell receptor (beta chain). Its antigen is currently unknown. No conserved phenylalanine or tryptophan ends this CDR3, so it is likely a read error. The V and J ends lost 5 bases and 6 bases respectively, with 23 bases between them. Germline-derived CDR1 and CDR2 are DFQATT and SNEGSKA (reference sequence). The CDR3 totals 16 residues. The sample is drawn from a study of breast tumors, draining lymph nodes, adjacent tissues. Breast cancer patients provided tissue from their axillary draining lymph nodes. Study findings and constraints: Data fit most tumor T cells coming from lymph node, expanding in tumor. The lymph node origin of tumor T cells was framed as consistent with a hypothesis, not demonstrated. Luminal-like breast cancer showed significantly greater tumor-nontumor repertoire similarity than basal-like breast cancer did. Tumor TCR diversity was below lymph nodes but above nontumor tissue.

TCRdb re-called the multiplex PCR reads through MiXCR, storing one row per CDR3 protein. The sample holds about 300,000 distinct CDR3 sequences; 30% to 35% are singletons and the top ten take 1.1%. The rearrangement uses TRBV20-1 and TRBJ1-5; TRBD1 might be the D (5 bases). The source is a female donor with breast cancer. Some clones in this sample may be carry-over from other donors' samples. The sample comprised axillary lymph node tissue. The CDR3 is CSASGQGVYFGQPQHS. CDR3 coding DNA: TGCAGTGCTTCCGGACAAGGGGTTTATTTTGGTCAGCCCCAGCATTCT.